The following is a T cell receptor beta chain sequence with its context. In the authors' workflow: The authors estimated nucleated cell counts from reference gene primer amplification. Assay: immunoSEQ multiplex PCR; the TCRdb copy retains only in-frame clones and omits some. V and J calls and clone size are copied from that table; D and trimming were computed from the DNA. Among some 47,000 clones listed, around 84% were seen once. These data are taken from a study of blood T cell repertoires in COVID-19. Background on the study: Researchers got acute and convalescent COVID-19 samples from the United States, Italy and Spain. PBMCs, B-cell-depleted T cells, or T cells provided the cDNA or gDNA that made up the material.

This CDR3 is built from 14 residues. Germline CDR1 is MNHNS and CDR2 is SASEGT. With V trimmed by 2 bases and J by 6 bases, 2 bases remained unmatched. Sequencing was done on a sample of peripheral blood. The TCR sequence derives from a human donor in a cohort sampled during active COVID-19. The V gene is TRBV6-1, the J gene TRBJ2-2; 8 nucleotides agree with TRBD1. The chain's CDR3 is CASSEQGAAGELFF. As DNA, the CDR3 is TGTGCCAGCAGTGAACAGGGGGCGGCCGGGGAGCTGTTTTTT.